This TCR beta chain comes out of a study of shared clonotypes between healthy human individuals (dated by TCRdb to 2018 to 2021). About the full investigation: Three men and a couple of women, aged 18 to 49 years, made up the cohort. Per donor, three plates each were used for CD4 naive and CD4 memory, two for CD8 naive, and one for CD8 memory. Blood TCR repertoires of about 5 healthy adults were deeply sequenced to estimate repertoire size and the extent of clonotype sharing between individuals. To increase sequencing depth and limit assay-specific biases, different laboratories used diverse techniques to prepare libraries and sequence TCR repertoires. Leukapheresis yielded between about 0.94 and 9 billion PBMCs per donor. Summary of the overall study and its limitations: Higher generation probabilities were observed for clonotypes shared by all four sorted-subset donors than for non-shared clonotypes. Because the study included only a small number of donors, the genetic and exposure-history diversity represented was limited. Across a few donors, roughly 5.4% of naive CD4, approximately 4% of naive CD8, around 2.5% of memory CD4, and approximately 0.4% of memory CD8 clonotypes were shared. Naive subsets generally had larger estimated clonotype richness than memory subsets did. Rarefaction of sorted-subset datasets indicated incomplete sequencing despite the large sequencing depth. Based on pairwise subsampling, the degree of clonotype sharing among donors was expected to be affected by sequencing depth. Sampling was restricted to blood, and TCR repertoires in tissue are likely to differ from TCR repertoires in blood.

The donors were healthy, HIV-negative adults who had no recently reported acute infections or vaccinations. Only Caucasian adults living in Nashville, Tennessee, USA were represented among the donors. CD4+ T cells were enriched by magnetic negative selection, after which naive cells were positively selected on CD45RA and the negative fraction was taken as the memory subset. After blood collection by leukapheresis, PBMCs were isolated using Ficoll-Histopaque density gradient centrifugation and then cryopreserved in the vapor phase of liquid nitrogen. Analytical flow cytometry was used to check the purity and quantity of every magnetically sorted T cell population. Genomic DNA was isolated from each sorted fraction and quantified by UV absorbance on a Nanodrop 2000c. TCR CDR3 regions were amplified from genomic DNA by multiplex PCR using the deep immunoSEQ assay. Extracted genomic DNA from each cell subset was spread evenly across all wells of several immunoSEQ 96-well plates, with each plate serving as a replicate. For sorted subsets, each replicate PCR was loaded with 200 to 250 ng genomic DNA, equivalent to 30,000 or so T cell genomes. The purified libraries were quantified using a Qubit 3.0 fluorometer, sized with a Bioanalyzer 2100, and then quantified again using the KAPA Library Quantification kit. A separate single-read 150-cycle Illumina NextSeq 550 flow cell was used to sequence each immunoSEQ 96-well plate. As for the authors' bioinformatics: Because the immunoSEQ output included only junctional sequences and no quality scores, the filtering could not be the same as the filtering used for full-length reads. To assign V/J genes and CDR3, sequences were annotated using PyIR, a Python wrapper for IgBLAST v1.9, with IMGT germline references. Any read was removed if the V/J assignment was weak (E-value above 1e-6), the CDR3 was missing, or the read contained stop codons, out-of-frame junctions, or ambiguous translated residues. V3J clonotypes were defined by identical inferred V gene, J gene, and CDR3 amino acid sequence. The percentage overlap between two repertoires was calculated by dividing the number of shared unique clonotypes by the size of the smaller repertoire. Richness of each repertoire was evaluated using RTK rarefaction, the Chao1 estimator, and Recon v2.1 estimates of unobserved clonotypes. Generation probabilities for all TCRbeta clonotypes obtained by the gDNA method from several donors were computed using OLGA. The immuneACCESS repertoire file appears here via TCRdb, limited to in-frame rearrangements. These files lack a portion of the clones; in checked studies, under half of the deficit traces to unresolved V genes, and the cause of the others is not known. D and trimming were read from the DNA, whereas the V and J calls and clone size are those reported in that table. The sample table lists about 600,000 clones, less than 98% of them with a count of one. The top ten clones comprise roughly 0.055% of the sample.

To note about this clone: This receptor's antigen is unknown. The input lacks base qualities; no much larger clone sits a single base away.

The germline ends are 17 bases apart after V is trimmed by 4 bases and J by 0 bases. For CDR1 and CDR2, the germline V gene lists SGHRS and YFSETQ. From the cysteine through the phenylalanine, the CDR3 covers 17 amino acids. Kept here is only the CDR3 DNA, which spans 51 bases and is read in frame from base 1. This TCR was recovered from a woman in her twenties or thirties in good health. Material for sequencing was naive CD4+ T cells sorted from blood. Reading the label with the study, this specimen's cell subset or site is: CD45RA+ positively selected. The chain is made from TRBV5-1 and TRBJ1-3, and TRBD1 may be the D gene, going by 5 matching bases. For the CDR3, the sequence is CASSTATAQSSGNTIYF. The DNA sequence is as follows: TGCGCCAGCAGCACCGCGACAGCGCAAAGCTCTGGAAACACCATATATTTT.